Listed below are T cell receptor beta chains from one sample, sequenced in a study of blood T cell repertoires in COVID-19. TCRdb's table, derived via immunoSEQ multiplex PCR, lists solely in-frame clones and lacks some. The data show tens of thousands of clones, less than 85% seen once. Sequenced sample: peripheral blood. Receptors were obtained from a man between 60 and 75 years old with acute or convalescent COVID-19. Each CDR3 is given with its conserved first and last residue.

j_call: TRBJ1-2; v_call: TRBV5-6; cdr3_aa: CASSPGTGVYGYTF
j_call: TRBJ1-5; v_call: TRBV19; cdr3_aa: CASRRGNQPQHF
j_call: TRBJ1-2; v_call: TRBV19; cdr3_aa: CASSPPEVKYTF
j_call: TRBJ2-5; v_call: TRBV19; cdr3_aa: CASSDPSGGTPQTQYF
j_call: TRBJ1-5; v_call: TRBV2; cdr3_aa: CASSEGTVNQPQHF
j_call: TRBJ1-6; v_call: TRBV2; cdr3_aa: CASSGDRFNSPLHF
j_call: TRBJ1-3; v_call: TRBV3-1/TRBV3-2; cdr3_aa: CASSHSHRTASSGNTIYF
j_call: TRBJ1-1; v_call: TRBV2; cdr3_aa: CASRPGFTEAFF
j_call: TRBJ2-1; v_call: TRBV5-1; cdr3_aa: CASSKDRGGNEQFF
j_call: TRBJ1-1; v_call: TRBV7-3; cdr3_aa: CASSPTRGATEAFF
j_call: TRBJ1-5; v_call: TRBV2; cdr3_aa: CASSPRTGGDQPQHF
j_call: TRBJ1-3; v_call: TRBV19; cdr3_aa: CASSMTGSSGNTIYF
j_call: TRBJ1-2; v_call: TRBV6-5; cdr3_aa: CASSPDRVGYTF
j_call: TRBJ1-2; v_call: TRBV24-1; cdr3_aa: CATSDAGQGAGNRNYGYTF
j_call: TRBJ2-7; v_call: TRBV10-3; cdr3_aa: CAIRGLGGAEQYF
j_call: TRBJ1-1; v_call: TRBV7-3; cdr3_aa: CASSSRGYTEAFF
j_call: TRBJ2-5; v_call: TRBV7-2; cdr3_aa: CASSLGTGQETQYF
j_call: TRBJ1-1; v_call: TRBV18; cdr3_aa: CASSPTTGVVTEAFF
j_call: TRBJ2-6; v_call: TRBV9; cdr3_aa: CASSGTSGGPRTGANVLTF
j_call: TRBJ1-2; v_call: TRBV5-1; cdr3_aa: CASSPFRQGEDGYTF
j_call: TRBJ1-1; v_call: TRBV6-5; cdr3_aa: CASSRKPDTEAFF
j_call: TRBJ1-4; v_call: TRBV21-1; cdr3_aa: CASSLTGKEKLFF
j_call: TRBJ2-3; v_call: TRBV11-2; cdr3_aa: CASSFGTDTDTQYF
j_call: TRBJ2-5; v_call: TRBV11-3; cdr3_aa: CASSLRLGETQYF
j_call: TRBJ1-5; v_call: TRBV30; cdr3_aa: CAWSVHRARQPQHF
j_call: TRBJ1-5; v_call: TRBV7-8; cdr3_aa: CASSSDSNQPQHF
j_call: TRBJ1-2; v_call: TRBV3-1/TRBV3-2; cdr3_aa: CASSGRANYGYTF
j_call: TRBJ2-2; v_call: TRBV11-3; cdr3_aa: CASRDRGSSTGELFF
j_call: TRBJ1-1; v_call: TRBV15; cdr3_aa: CATSRVDSGGEAFF
j_call: TRBJ1-1; v_call: TRBV7-9; cdr3_aa: CASSFQDSTNTEAFF
j_call: TRBJ2-1; v_call: TRBV7-9; cdr3_aa: CASSSNRGRVDEQFF
j_call: TRBJ1-1; v_call: TRBV5-6; cdr3_aa: CASSLGLMNTEAFF
j_call: TRBJ1-1; v_call: TRBV7-8; cdr3_aa: CASSLGGGMNTEAFF
j_call: TRBJ2-3; v_call: TRBV4-3; cdr3_aa: CASSQEELAASTDTQYF
j_call: TRBJ2-3; v_call: TRBV5-6; cdr3_aa: CASSQGQGLADTQYF
j_call: TRBJ1-1; v_call: TRBV9; cdr3_aa: CASSVGGHMNTEAFF
j_call: TRBJ1-1; v_call: TRBV30; cdr3_aa: CAWSFWGWNTEAFF
j_call: TRBJ1-2; v_call: TRBV27; cdr3_aa: CASSQRTGSGYTF
j_call: TRBJ2-1; v_call: TRBV29-1; cdr3_aa: CRGQGRNNEQFF
j_call: TRBJ1-3; v_call: TRBV5-1; cdr3_aa: CASSQGTGNTIYF
j_call: TRBJ1-5; v_call: TRBV13; cdr3_aa: CASSQGEGQPQHF
j_call: TRBJ2-2; v_call: TRBV9; cdr3_aa: CASSVGGGTGTGELFF
j_call: TRBJ2-1; v_call: TRBV7-2; cdr3_aa: CASSPSPSGGGSSYNEQFF
j_call: TRBJ2-1; v_call: TRBV27; cdr3_aa: CASRPGQGAGEQFF
j_call: TRBJ1-4; v_call: TRBV15; cdr3_aa: CATSRDLSGFGEKLFF
j_call: TRBJ2-7; v_call: TRBV11-2; cdr3_aa: CASSPQSNYEQYF
j_call: TRBJ1-5; v_call: TRBV7-3; cdr3_aa: CASSPTDIISNQPQHF
j_call: TRBJ2-7; v_call: TRBV20-1; cdr3_aa: CSVQGNYEQYF
j_call: TRBJ1-5; v_call: TRBV4-1; cdr3_aa: CASSQDRGQEGNQPQHF
j_call: TRBJ2-3; v_call: TRBV11-2; cdr3_aa: CASSPPGLGLRDTQYF
j_call: TRBJ1-1; v_call: TRBV11-2; cdr3_aa: CASSFEVNTEAFF
j_call: TRBJ2-5; v_call: TRBV19; cdr3_aa: CASSMFLSGRGVETQYF